The clone carrying this T cell receptor beta chain was picked up a small number of times. Its antigen is not identified. Data came from immunoSEQ multiplex PCR; TCRdb stores just in-frame clones and leaves some out. This table has tens of thousands of clones, more than 60% appearing once. There are 14 residues in the CDR3. With 6 bases clipped from V and 4 bases from J, the junction kept 3 bases outside the gene matches. The V gene's germline CDR1 is ENHRY and CDR2 SYGVKD. The source of the sample is a study of cytotoxic CD8 clonotypes in ibrutinib-treated CLL. The overall study: Within the patient group, around twelve were relapsed/refractory and approximately 14 treatment-naive, and roughly 18 were IGHV unmutated. The average sample held about 260,000 productive templates and more than 80,000 productive rearrangements. Whole-study results and caveats: At baseline, clonality was higher than in age-matched healthy donors and correlated with CD8+ counts. Sustained-remission and progressing patients had different sampling times.

The sequenced sample was PBMCs, obtained after 12 months of ibrutinib treatment. This sequence joins TRBV10-3 and TRBJ2-1; 10 bases are shared with TRBD2. The TCR comes from a human donor with chronic lymphocytic leukemia. The CDR3 DNA is TGTGCCATCAGAGAACTAGCGGGGTACAATGAGCAGTTCTTC. Encoded protein: CAIRELAGYNEQFF.